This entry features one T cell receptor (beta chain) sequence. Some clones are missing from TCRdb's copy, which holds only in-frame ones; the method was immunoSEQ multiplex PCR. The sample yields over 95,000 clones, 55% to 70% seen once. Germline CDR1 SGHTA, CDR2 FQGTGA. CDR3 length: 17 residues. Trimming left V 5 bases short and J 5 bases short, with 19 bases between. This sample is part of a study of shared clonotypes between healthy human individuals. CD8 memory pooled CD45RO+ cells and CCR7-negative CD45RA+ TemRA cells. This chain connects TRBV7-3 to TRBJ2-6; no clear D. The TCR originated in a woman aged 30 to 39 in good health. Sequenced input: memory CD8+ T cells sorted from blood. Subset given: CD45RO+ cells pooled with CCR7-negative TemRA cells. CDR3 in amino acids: CASSLSCLQSRANVLTF. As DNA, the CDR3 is TGTGCCAGCAGCCTATCGTGCTTACAAAGTCGGGCCAACGTCCTGACTTTC.